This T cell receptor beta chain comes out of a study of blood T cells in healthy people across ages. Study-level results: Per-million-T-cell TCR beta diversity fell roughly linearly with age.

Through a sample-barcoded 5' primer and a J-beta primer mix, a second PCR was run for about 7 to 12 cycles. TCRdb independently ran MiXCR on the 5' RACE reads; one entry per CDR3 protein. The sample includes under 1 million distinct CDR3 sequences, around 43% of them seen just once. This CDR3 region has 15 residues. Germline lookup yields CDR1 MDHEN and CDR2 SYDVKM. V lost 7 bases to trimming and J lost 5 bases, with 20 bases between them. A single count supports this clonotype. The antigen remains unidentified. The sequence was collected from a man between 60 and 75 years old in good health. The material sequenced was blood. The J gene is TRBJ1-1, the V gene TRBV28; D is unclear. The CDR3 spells CASNAPRAPMTEAFF. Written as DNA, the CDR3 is TGTGCCAGCAATGCCCCCCGGGCCCCGATGACTGAAGCTTTCTTT. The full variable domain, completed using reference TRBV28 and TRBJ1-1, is DVKVTQSSRYLVKRTGEKVFLECVQDMDHENMFWYRQDPGLGLRLIYFSYDVKMKEKGDIPEGYSVSREKKERFSLILESASTNQTSMYLCASNAPRAPMTEAFFGQGTRLTVV.